These 32 T cell receptor beta chains were sequenced from one sample in a study of shared clonotypes between healthy human individuals (dated by TCRdb to between 2020 and 2021). The method behind the library was the immunoSEQ multiplex PCR assay. As stored in TCRdb, this immuneACCESS dataset retains in-frame rearrangements with V and J assigned. A fraction of the clones does not appear; measured against another copy, unresolved V genes explain less than half of the discrepancy, and the remainder lacks a known reason. The sample profile shows roughly 2.6 million clones; roughly nine tenths of them were found once. The top ten clonotypes cover roughly 0.13% of the sample. Sequenced material: naive CD4+ T cells sorted from blood. The intended sense of this specimen's cell subset or site label: CD45RA+ positively selected. Receptors were obtained from a man aged 18 to 30 in good health.

The CDR3 loop is CASSPRLVQETQYF. The CDR3 bases are TGTGCCAGCAGTCCCAGACTAGTCCAAGAGACCCAGTACTTC. The rearrangement uses TRBV28 and TRBJ2-5; D is perhaps TRBD2 (6 bases). Germline values: CDR1 MDHEN, CDR2 SYDVKM. V lost 5 bases and J 1 base, leaving 11 bases between the germline ends. This CDR3 has 14 amino acids.

In this sample, this clone turned up a few times. The same CDR3 is also encoded by other DNA sequences in this sample. This chain links TRBV2 with TRBJ1-1; possibly TRBD1 for D (6 bases). V gave up 6 bases and J gave up 1 base, with 9 bases separating them. This CDR3 contains 13 residues. Germline assignment: CDR1 SNHLY and CDR2 FYNNEI. The CDR3 region is CASSVTGNTEAFF. CDR3 sequence (DNA): TGTGCCAGCAGCGTGACAGGGAACACTGAAGCTTTCTTT.

The genes are TRBV2 and TRBJ1-4; the D is unclear. The CDR3 length is 17 residues. Trimming shortened V by 8 bases and J by 7 bases, and 26 bases separated the two germline ends. Germline CDR1 and CDR2: SNHLY and FYNNEI. CDR3 loop: CASAFGERPLGGEKLFF. CDR3 coding DNA: TGTGCCAGCGCTTTTGGGGAGAGGCCACTCGGTGGTGAAAAACTGTTTTTT.

J is TRBJ1-6 and V is TRBV4-1; tentative D call: TRBD1 (5 bases). CDR1 and CDR2 from the germline V gene are MGHRA and YSYEKL. V lost 0 bases and J lost 0, with 9 bases in between. This CDR3 spans 17 amino acids. As DNA, the CDR3 is TGCGCCAGCAGCCAAGATGACAGTTACTCCTATAATTCACCCCTCCACTTT. Residues: CASSQDDSYSYNSPLHF.

As concerns this clone: Within the sample, other DNA sequences also encode this same CDR3. V gene TRBV4-1 combines with J gene TRBJ2-5; 9 bases fit TRBD1. V shed 4 bases, J shed 3 bases, and the junction held 3 bases outside the gene matches. CDR3 length: 14 residues. CDR1 and CDR2 from the germline V gene are MGHRA and YSYEKL. The CDR3 sequence: CASSRGDREETQYF. DNA for the CDR3: TGCGCCAGCAGCCGGGGGGACAGGGAAGAGACCCAGTACTTC.

This chain links TRBV10-3 with TRBJ2-5; D call uncertain. Matching the DNA end better, TRBJ2-7 makes the J call doubtful. CDR1 is ENHRY, CDR2 SYGVKD, per germline. The CDR3 is made up of 11 amino acids. The CDR3 sequence is CAIADSYEQYF. The CDR3 bases are TGTGCCATCGCGGACTCCTACGAGCAGTACTTC.

The chain has TRBV5-1 and TRBJ2-4; the D is unclear. The CDR3 is 14 amino acids. CDR1 is SGHRS and CDR2 is YFSETQ in the germline V gene. V was pared by 0 bases and J by 0 bases, with 4 bases between. The DNA for the CDR3 is TGCGCCAGCAGCTTGGCAGCAGCCAAAAACATTCAGTACTTC. It codes for CASSLAAAKNIQYF.

This rearrangement joins TRBV4-1 to TRBJ1-5; no clear D gene. Trimming cost V 1 base and J 0 bases, with 10 bases left between them. There are 16 residues in the CDR3. CDR1 is MGHRA and CDR2 is YSYEKL in the germline V gene. The CDR3 sequence: CASSQGNRDSNQPQHF. For the CDR3, the DNA is TGCGCCAGCAGCCAAGGGAACAGAGATAGCAATCAGCCCCAGCATTTT.

The chain joins TRBV7-2 to TRBJ2-1; possible D gene TRBD2, 5 bases. CDR3 size: 11 residues. Germline V gives CDR1 SGHTA, CDR2 FQGNSA. V was pared by 5 bases and J by 10 bases, with 9 bases between. CDR3 DNA sequence: TGTGCCAGCAGCCCCCAGCGGGAGCAGTTCTTC. This sequence encodes CASSPQREQFF.

V usage is TRBV10-3 and J usage is TRBJ2-4, with TRBD2 as a possible D gene (6 bases). V dropped 6 bases and J dropped 3 bases, with 15 bases sitting between them. The V gene's germline CDR1 is ENHRY and CDR2 SYGVKD. The length of the CDR3 is 15 residues. Written as DNA, the CDR3 is TGTGCCATCAGCGACTCCGGGGAGGTCAAAAACATTCAGTACTTC. Encoded protein: CAISDSGEVKNIQYF.

About this clone itself: The sample has other DNA sequences that encode this CDR3 too. The CDR3 sequence is CAWSVRGTGRYNEQFF. The CDR3 DNA is TGTGCCTGGAGTGTACGTGGGACAGGGCGATACAATGAGCAGTTCTTC. The chain carries TRBV30 and TRBJ2-1; the match to TRBD1 covers 9 bases. CDR1 and CDR2 from the germline V gene are GTSNPN and SVGIG (reference sequence). This CDR3 contains 16 residues. After removal of 0 bases from V and 4 bases from J, the junction contained 7 bases not matched to a gene.

V and J are TRBV2 and TRBJ2-7, with D perhaps TRBD2 (5 bases). With 11 bases removed from V and 9 bases from J, the gap between germline ends came to 23 bases. The CDR3 runs 13 residues. Germline CDR1 reads SNHLY; CDR2 reads FYNNEI. The CDR3 coding sequence is TGTGCCGGGAGCCGGGCCCCCAAAGAAGGGCAGTACTTC. Encoded protein: CAGSRAPKEGQYF.

The V call is TRBV2, the J call TRBJ1-5; no firm D call. In germline, CDR1 is SNHLY, CDR2 FYNNEI. CDR3 length: 12 residues. V shed 6 bases and J shed 4 bases, with 7 bases lying between them. The CDR3 loop reads CASRKANQPQHF. The CDR3 DNA is TGTGCCAGCAGGAAAGCGAATCAGCCCCAGCATTTT.

The chain carries TRBV27 and TRBJ1-1; TRBD1 matches at 10 bases. The V gene end was trimmed by 4 bases and the J gene end by 1 base; junction bases not matched to a gene: 9. Germline lookup yields CDR1 MNHEY and CDR2 SMNVEV (reference sequence). The CDR3 covers 17 residues. CDR3 region: CASSSPRDRGPNTEAFF. In DNA, the CDR3 is TGTGCCAGCAGTTCCCCCCGGGACAGGGGTCCGAACACTGAAGCTTTCTTT.

The chain combines TRBV7-2 with TRBJ1-4; 8 nucleotides agree with TRBD1. This CDR3 region has 16 residues. V was clipped by 5 bases and J by 6 bases; unmatched bases: 11. In germline, CDR1 is SGHTA, CDR2 FQGNSA. CDR3 nucleotides: TGTGCCAGCAGCCGAAACACAGGGGGGATTGATGAAAAACTGTTTTTT. Translating it yields CASSRNTGGIDEKLFF.

The chain links TRBV6-1 to TRBJ2-3, with 9 bases fitting TRBD1. This CDR3 is built from 15 residues. Germline V CDR1 and CDR2: MNHNS, SASEGT. V trimming: 1 base; J trimming: 1 base; junction bases outside the gene matches: 0. CDR3 bases: TGTGCCAGCAGTGAAGGGGACAGGGGCACAGATACGCAGTATTTT. Translated: CASSEGDRGTDTQYF.

This clone was seen a few times. This sequence joins TRBV29-1 and TRBJ1-1; D gene uncertain. CDR1 is SQVTM and CDR2 is ANQGSEA in the germline V gene. With 7 bases removed from V and 6 bases from J, the gap between germline ends came to 18 bases. CDR3 size: 13 residues. CDR3 sequence: CSASESPDAEAFF. The CDR3 DNA reads as TGCAGCGCCTCGGAATCACCAGACGCTGAAGCTTTCTTT.

The chain recombines TRBV21-1 with TRBJ1-6. TRBV21-1 is deemed a pseudogene. The CDR3 has 16 amino acids. This CDR3 is CASSKEGGGSCSPLHF. The CDR3 bases are TGTGCCAGCAGCAAAGAGGGGGGAGGGAGCTGTTCACCCCTCCACTTT.

The genes are TRBV30 and TRBJ1-3; D unresolved. Trimming stripped 1 base from V and 0 bases from J, with 13 bases between. From germline, CDR1 is GTSNPN and CDR2 SVGIG (reference sequence). The CDR3 has 16 residues. CDR3 sequence reads: CAWSAYMGNSGNTIYF. As DNA, the CDR3 is TGTGCCTGGAGTGCTTACATGGGGAACTCTGGAAACACCATATATTTT.

This chain uses TRBV5-1 with TRBJ2-1, with 9 bases identical to TRBD2. This CDR3 spans 16 amino acids. CDR1 and CDR2 (germline): SGHRS, YFSETQ. V dropped 0 bases and J dropped 8; count of bases not matched to a gene: 9. The CDR3 here is CASSLGPSGTDYEQFF. The CDR3 DNA is TGCGCCAGCAGCTTGGGCCCTAGCGGGACCGACTATGAGCAGTTCTTC.

This chain uses TRBV5-1 with TRBJ1-4; 7 nucleotides agree with TRBD1. CDR1 is SGHRS and CDR2 is YFSETQ in the germline V gene. V shed 2 bases and J 5 bases; nucleotides not matched to a gene: 3. This CDR3 is 14 amino acids long. Here the CDR3 DNA reads TGCGCCAGCAGCTTAGCACAGGGGAATGAAAAACTGTTTTTT. This sequence encodes CASSLAQGNEKLFF.

This chain links TRBV19 with TRBJ1-3, with no clear D. The germline V and J ends were trimmed by 3 bases and 2 bases, with 8 bases remaining between them. Germline lookup yields CDR1 LNHDA and CDR2 SQIVND (reference sequence). CDR3 size: 14 residues. CDR3 amino acids: CASSMGNPGNTIYF. The CDR3, as DNA: TGTGCCAGTAGTATGGGAAACCCTGGAAACACCATATATTTT.

As for this clone: This sample includes further DNA sequences coding for the same CDR3. The rearrangement joins TRBV5-6 to TRBJ2-3; unclear D gene. The CDR3 contains 13 residues. In germline, CDR1 is SGHDT, CDR2 YYEEEE. The V end lost 2 bases, the J end lost 1 base, and 5 bases lay between the germline ends. CDR3 DNA sequence: TGTGCCAGCAGCTTACCCGGCACAGATACGCAGTATTTT. It encodes CASSLPGTDTQYF.

The chain links TRBV6-6 to TRBJ2-3; D is undetermined. Per germline, CDR1 MNHNY and CDR2 SVGAGI (reference sequence). Trimming took 3 bases from V and 0 from J, leaving 10 bases between them. This CDR3 contains 15 residues. The CDR3 nucleotides are TGTGCCAGCAGTTATGCAACTACCAGCACAGATACGCAGTATTTT. It translates to CASSYATTSTDTQYF.

V and J are TRBV29-1 and TRBJ2-2, with D unclear. The CDR3 covers 11 residues. V lost 6 bases and J lost 2, with 4 bases in between. Germline V gene data show CDR1 as SQVTM and CDR2 as ANQGSEA. CDR3 amino acids: CSVDNTGELFF. CDR3 in DNA: TGCAGCGTAGACAACACCGGGGAGCTGTTTTTT.

V gene TRBV4-3 combines with J gene TRBJ2-5; D remains unclear. Matching the DNA end better, TRBJ2-7 makes the J call doubtful. From germline, CDR1 is LGHNA and CDR2 YSLEER. The CDR3 is made up of 14 amino acids. DNA of the CDR3: TGCGCCAGCAGCCAAGCTTTTGGCTACTACGAGCAGTACTTC. Protein sequence: CASSQAFGYYEQYF.

A few counts support this clone. The gene calls are TRBV6-6 and TRBJ1-5; D remains ambiguous. There are 16 residues in the CDR3. Germline CDR1 reads MNHNY; CDR2 reads SVGAGI (reference sequence). The V gene lost 7 bases and the J gene lost 1 base, with 17 bases spanning the gap. The CDR3 here is CASTATYDISNQPQHF. The CDR3 nucleotides are TGTGCCAGCACCGCGACGTACGACATCAGCAATCAGCCCCAGCATTTT.

The chain couples TRBV5-6 to TRBJ1-1; no definite D call. V shed 3 bases and J shed 5 bases, with 5 bases lying between them. From germline, CDR1 is SGHDT and CDR2 YYEEEE. This CDR3 is built from 11 residues. The CDR3 nucleotides are TGTGCCAGCAGCTCCAGAACTGAAGCTTTCTTT. Amino acid sequence: CASSSRTEAFF.

The chain has TRBV10-1 and TRBJ2-1; D might be TRBD2 (6 bases). Looked up from germline, CDR1 is WNHNN and CDR2 is SYGVQD (reference sequence). Deletions cut 6 bases from V and 7 bases from J, with 16 bases between. The CDR3 contains 14 residues. The CDR3 protein is CASSKVGTENEQFF. Here the CDR3 DNA reads TGCGCCAGCAGCAAAGTAGGGACTGAGAATGAGCAGTTCTTC.

The chain recombines TRBV9 with TRBJ2-2; D possibly matches TRBD1 or TRBD2 (5 bases each). Germline loops: CDR1 SGDLS, CDR2 YYNGEE. The CDR3 loop spans 16 amino acids. Trimming shortened V by 0 bases and J by 5 bases, and 14 bases separated the two germline ends. In DNA form, the CDR3 reads TGTGCCAGCAGCGTAGTCGGGACCATCGGTACCGGGGAGCTGTTTTTT. Translating gives CASSVVGTIGTGELFF.

As regards this clone: The sample holds other DNA sequences that translate to the same CDR3. The rearrangement uses TRBV27 and TRBJ2-7, with D uncertain. Germline V gene data show CDR1 as MNHEY and CDR2 as SMNVEV (reference sequence). The length of the CDR3 is 14 residues. The V and J ends lost 2 bases and 0 bases respectively, with 8 bases between them. CDR3 in DNA: TGTGCCAGCAGTTTAAAGGGCAGCTCCTACGAGCAGTACTTC. It encodes CASSLKGSSYEQYF.

The chain uses TRBV10-3 and TRBJ2-2; 12 positions match TRBD1. Germline V CDR1 and CDR2: ENHRY, SYGVKD. This CDR3 has 20 residues. V shed 9 bases, J shed 4 bases, and the junction held 21 bases outside the gene matches. The CDR3 loop reads CAILRGRLEGGQGATGELFF. The CDR3 region has the DNA TGTGCCATTCTCCGGGGAAGGCTGGAAGGGGGACAGGGGGCCACCGGGGAGCTGTTTTTT.